These 16 T cell receptor beta chains share one sample of origin, sequenced in a study of T-cell memory formation after mild COVID-19. TCRdb recomputed calls from the 5' RACE reads with MiXCR, one row per CDR3 protein. The data contain roughly 350,000 distinct CDR3 sequences, 28% of them singletons. The sample taken for sequencing was PBMCs or a T cell subset sorted from them (not recorded which). The receptors originated from an adult woman who had mild COVID-19 (a few samples of this study predate the infection). Cell type and time point are not known.

A single count supports this clonotype. This chain connects TRBV7-6 to TRBJ2-7; D call uncertain. CDR3 length: 13 amino acids. The V gene's germline CDR1 is SGHVS and CDR2 FNYEAQ. V gave up 1 base and J gave up 6 bases, with 10 bases separating them. In DNA, the CDR3 is TGTGCCAGCAGCTTAGGATCGGTGCCCGAGCAGTACTTC. Amino acid sequence: CASSLGSVPEQYF.

The chain carries TRBV9 and TRBJ2-1, with D possibly matching TRBD2 (5 bases). V lost 3 bases and J lost 0, with 16 bases in between. The germline CDR1 and CDR2 sequences are SGDLS and YYNGEE. This CDR3 contains 17 residues. CDR3 nucleotides: TGTGCCAGCAGCGCCCACTTGGACTTAAGCTCCTACAATGAGCAGTTCTTC. Its translation: CASSAHLDLSSYNEQFF.

The rearrangement links TRBV7-9 to TRBJ1-1; 9 bases align to TRBD1. Germline CDR1 SEHNR, CDR2 FQNEAQ (reference sequence). J lost 5 bases, V lost 6 bases, and 7 bases had no gene match. The CDR3 is 14 amino acids. The CDR3 DNA reads as TGTGCCAGCAGTTTTACAGGGGGCAGGACTGAAGCTTTCTTT. Translation gives CASSFTGGRTEAFF.

This clonotype was counted a few times. The V and J genes are TRBV12-3 or TRBV12-4 and TRBJ2-2; 8 bases are a match to TRBD1. Trimming took 6 bases from V and 2 from J; bases not matched to a gene: 8. The CDR3 runs to 16 residues. CDR3 sequence reads: CASSITGGSNTGELFF. In DNA, the CDR3 is TGTGCCAGCAGCATTACAGGGGGGTCAAACACCGGGGAGCTGTTTTTT.

The gene calls are TRBV5-5 and TRBJ2-1, with a possible D match to TRBD1 (6 bases). The V end lost 3 bases, the J end lost 3 bases, and 16 bases lay between the germline ends. There are 16 residues in the CDR3. Germline assignment: CDR1 SGHKS and CDR2 YYEKEE (reference sequence). CDR3 in amino acids: CASSSGRQGFYNEQFF. In DNA, the CDR3 is TGTGCCAGCAGCTCCGGAAGGCAGGGGTTCTACAATGAGCAGTTCTTC.

The sample holds a few counts of this clonotype. V and J are TRBV7-9 and TRBJ1-6, with a tentative D call TRBD1 (6 bases). The CDR3 is made up of 16 amino acids. V lost 2 bases to trimming and J lost 9 bases, with 17 bases between them. Germline V gives CDR1 SEHNR, CDR2 FQNEAQ (reference sequence). The CDR3 protein is CASSLSPGQGSSPLHF. DNA for the CDR3: TGTGCCAGCAGCTTATCTCCCGGGCAGGGGAGTTCACCCCTCCACTTT.

This clonotype was seen only a few times. CDR3 sequence (DNA): TGTGCCAGCAGCTTAGTTCAGCGGGGAAGGAATGAGCAGTTCTTC. Its translation is CASSLVQRGRNEQFF. The genes are TRBV7-9 and TRBJ2-1; 7 bases map to TRBD2. The ends lost 1 base at V and 7 bases at J; junction bases unmatched: 7. The CDR3 is made up of 15 amino acids. Germline V gene lookup returns CDR1 SEHNR and CDR2 FQNEAQ (reference sequence).

The chain joins TRBV18 to TRBJ2-2; D is uncertain. Trimming left V 3 bases short and J 5 bases short, with 10 bases between. The CDR3 is made up of 14 amino acids. Germline CDR1 reads KGHSH; CDR2 reads LQKENI. CDR3 sequence (DNA): TGTGCCAGCTCACCCAAGGACGGAACCGGGGAGCTGTTTTTT. This sequence encodes CASSPKDGTGELFF.

This clonotype was detected a few times. The gene calls are TRBV5-4 and TRBJ2-3, with TRBD2 matching over 9 bases. The CDR3 runs 13 residues. V shed 7 bases and J 1 base; nucleotides not matched to a gene: 1. Germline loops: CDR1 SGHNT, CDR2 YYREEE (reference sequence). This chain's CDR3 is CASRTSGTDTQYF. The CDR3 nucleotides are TGTGCCAGCCGGACTAGCGGCACAGATACGCAGTATTTT.

This clonotype appeared a few times. This sequence joins TRBV29-1 and TRBJ2-7, with D perhaps assigned TRBD1 or TRBD2 (5 bases each). CDR1 is SQVTM and CDR2 is ANQGSEA in the germline V gene. Trimming stripped 3 bases from V and 4 bases from J, with 10 bases between. The CDR3 covers 12 residues. Written as DNA, the CDR3 is TGCAGCGTTGACCCAGGGACGTACGAGCAGTACTTC. This codes for CSVDPGTYEQYF.

The J gene is TRBJ2-5, the V gene TRBV5-4; a possible D gene is TRBD2 (6 bases). The V and J ends lost 6 bases and 1 base respectively, with 13 bases between them. The CDR3 is made up of 14 amino acids. Per the germline V gene, CDR1 is SGHNT and CDR2 is YYREEE (reference sequence). The CDR3 DNA sequence: TGTGCCAGCAAGGCTCCTAGCGTCCAAGAGACCCAGTACTTC. Its translation: CASKAPSVQETQYF.

The CDR3 nucleotides are TGTGCCAGCAGGGCCAATACGCAGTATTTT. Translated: CASRANTQYF. The genes are TRBV2 and TRBJ2-3; D unclear. Trimming took off 6 bases at V and 7 bases at J, with 5 bases between the two ends. The CDR3 runs to 10 residues. From germline, CDR1 is SNHLY and CDR2 FYNNEI. Based on the CDR3 plus reference TRBV2 and TRBJ2-3, the full variable domain is EPEVTQTPSHQVTQMGQEVILRCVPISNHLYFYWYRQILGQKVEFLVSFYNNEISEKSEIFDDQFSVERPDGSNFTLKIRSTKLEDSAMYFCASRANTQYFGPGTRLTVL.

This clonotype was observed a handful of times. V is TRBV12-3 or TRBV12-4 and J is TRBJ1-1; 10 bases line up with TRBD1. V shed 6 bases, J shed 1 base, and the junction held 8 bases outside the gene matches. The CDR3 loop spans 16 amino acids. CDR3 protein: CASSPGTGVPNTEAFF. CDR3 DNA: TGTGCCAGCAGCCCTGGGACAGGGGTACCGAACACTGAAGCTTTCTTT.

This clonotype has a handful of counts. The chain carries TRBV20-1 and TRBJ1-5, with D uncertain. V was clipped by 0 bases and J by 5 bases, with 11 bases between them. The CDR3 loop spans 14 amino acids. Germline V gene data show CDR1 as DFQATT and CDR2 as SNEGSKA (reference sequence). The CDR3 nucleotides are TGCAGTGCTAGAGATCTAAAGGACTATCAGCCCCAGCATTTT. Translating it yields CSARDLKDYQPQHF.

This rearrangement joins TRBV12-3 or TRBV12-4 to TRBJ1-6, with D unclear. The V end lost 3 bases, the J end lost 0 bases, and 6 bases lay between the germline ends. The CDR3 sequence is 15 residues long. Written as DNA, the CDR3 is TGTGCCAGCAGTTTCGGAGGCTCCTATAATTCACCCCTCCACTTT. The encoded protein is CASSFGGSYNSPLHF.

This clonotype occurred a few times. This CDR3 is CASRTGYTYEQYF. In DNA form, the CDR3 reads TGTGCCAGCAGGACAGGGTATACCTACGAGCAGTACTTC. The chain employs TRBV12-3 or TRBV12-4 and TRBJ2-7; 7 nucleotides agree with TRBD1. V trimming: 6 bases; J trimming: 2 bases; junction bases outside the gene matches: 4. The CDR3 totals 13 residues.